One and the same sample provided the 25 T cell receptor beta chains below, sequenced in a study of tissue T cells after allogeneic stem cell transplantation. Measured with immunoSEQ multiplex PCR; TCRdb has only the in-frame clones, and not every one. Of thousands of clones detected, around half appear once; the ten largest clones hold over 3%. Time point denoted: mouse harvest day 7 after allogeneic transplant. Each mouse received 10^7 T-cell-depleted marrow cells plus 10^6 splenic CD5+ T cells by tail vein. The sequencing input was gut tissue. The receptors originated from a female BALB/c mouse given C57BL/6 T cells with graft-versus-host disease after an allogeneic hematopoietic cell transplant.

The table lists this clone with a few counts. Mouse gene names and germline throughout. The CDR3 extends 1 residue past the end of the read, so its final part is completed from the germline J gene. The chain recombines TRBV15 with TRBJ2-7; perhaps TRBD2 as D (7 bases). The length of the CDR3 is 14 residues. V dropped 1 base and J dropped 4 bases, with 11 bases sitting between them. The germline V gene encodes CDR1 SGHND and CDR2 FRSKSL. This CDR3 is CASSLEGGVYEQYF. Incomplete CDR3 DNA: TGTGCCAGCAGTTTAGAGGGGGGGGTTTATGAACAGTAC.

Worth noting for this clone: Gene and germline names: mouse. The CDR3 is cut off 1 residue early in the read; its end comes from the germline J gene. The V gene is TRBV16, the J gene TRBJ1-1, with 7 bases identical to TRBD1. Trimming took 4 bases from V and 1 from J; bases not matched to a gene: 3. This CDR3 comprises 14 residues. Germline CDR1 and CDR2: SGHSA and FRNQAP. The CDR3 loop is CASSSHRGNTEVFF. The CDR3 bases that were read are TGTGCAAGCAGCTCACACAGGGGAAACACAGAAGTCTTC.

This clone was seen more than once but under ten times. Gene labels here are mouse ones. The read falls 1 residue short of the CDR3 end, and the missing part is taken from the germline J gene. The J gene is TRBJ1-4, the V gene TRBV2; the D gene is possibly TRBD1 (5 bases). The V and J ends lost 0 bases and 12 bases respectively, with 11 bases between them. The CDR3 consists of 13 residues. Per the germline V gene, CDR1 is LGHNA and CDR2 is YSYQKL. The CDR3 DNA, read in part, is TGTGCCAGCAGCCAAGATTGGGGCGGACGATTATTT. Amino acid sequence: CASSQDWGGRLF. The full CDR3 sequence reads CASSQDWGGRLFF. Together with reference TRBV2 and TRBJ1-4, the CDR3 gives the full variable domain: DPKIIQKPKYLVAVTGSEKILICEQYLGHNAMYWYRQSAKKPLEFMFSYSYQKLMDNQTASSRFQPQSSKKNHLDLQITALKPDDSATYFCASSQDWGGRLFFGHGTKLSVL.

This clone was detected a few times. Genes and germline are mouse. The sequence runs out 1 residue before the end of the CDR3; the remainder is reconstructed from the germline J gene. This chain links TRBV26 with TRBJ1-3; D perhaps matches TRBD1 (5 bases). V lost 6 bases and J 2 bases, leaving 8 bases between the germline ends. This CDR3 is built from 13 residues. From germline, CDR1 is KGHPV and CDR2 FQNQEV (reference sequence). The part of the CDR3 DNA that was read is TGTGCCAGCAGCCTGACAGCTGGAAATACGCTCTAT. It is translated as CASSLTAGNTLY. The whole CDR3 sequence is CASSLTAGNTLYF. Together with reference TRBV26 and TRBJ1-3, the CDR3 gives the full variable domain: NSKVIQTPRYLVKGQGQKAKMRCIPEKGHPVVFWYQQNKNNEFKFLINFQNQEVLQQIDMTEKRFSAECPSNSPCSLEIQSSEAGDSALYLCASSLTAGNTLYFGEGSRLIVV.

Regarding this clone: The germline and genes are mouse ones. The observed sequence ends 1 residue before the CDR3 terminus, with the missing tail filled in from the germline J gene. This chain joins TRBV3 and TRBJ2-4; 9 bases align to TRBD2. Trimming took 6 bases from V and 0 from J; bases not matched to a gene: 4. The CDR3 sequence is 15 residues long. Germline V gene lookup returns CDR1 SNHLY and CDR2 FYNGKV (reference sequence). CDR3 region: CASSRTGVSQNTLYF. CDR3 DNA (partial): TGTGCCAGCAGTCGGACTGGGGTTAGTCAAAACACCTTGTAC.

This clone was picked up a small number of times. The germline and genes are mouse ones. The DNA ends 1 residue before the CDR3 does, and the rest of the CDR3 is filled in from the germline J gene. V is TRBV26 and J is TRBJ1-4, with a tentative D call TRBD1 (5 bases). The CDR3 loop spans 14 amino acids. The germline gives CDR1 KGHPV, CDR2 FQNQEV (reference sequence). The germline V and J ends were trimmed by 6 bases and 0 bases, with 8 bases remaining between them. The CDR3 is CASSRDLSNERLFF. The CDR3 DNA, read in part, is TGTGCCAGCAGCCGGGACCTTTCCAACGAAAGATTATTT.

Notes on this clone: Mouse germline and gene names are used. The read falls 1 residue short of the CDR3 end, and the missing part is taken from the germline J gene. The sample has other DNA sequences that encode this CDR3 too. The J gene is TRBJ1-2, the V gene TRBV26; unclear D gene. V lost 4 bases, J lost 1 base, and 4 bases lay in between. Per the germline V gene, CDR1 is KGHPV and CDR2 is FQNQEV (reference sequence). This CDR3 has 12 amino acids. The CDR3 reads CASSRQNSDYTF. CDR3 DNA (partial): TGTGCCAGCAGTCGACAAAACTCCGACTACACC.

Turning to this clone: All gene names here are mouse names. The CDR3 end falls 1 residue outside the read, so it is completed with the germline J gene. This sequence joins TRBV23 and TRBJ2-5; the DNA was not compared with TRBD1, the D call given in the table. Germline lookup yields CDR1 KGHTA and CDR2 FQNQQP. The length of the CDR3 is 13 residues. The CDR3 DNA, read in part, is TGCTCCAGCAGTCAAAGGAACCAAGACACCCAGTAC. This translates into CSSSQRNQDTQY. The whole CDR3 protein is CSSSQRNQDTQYF.

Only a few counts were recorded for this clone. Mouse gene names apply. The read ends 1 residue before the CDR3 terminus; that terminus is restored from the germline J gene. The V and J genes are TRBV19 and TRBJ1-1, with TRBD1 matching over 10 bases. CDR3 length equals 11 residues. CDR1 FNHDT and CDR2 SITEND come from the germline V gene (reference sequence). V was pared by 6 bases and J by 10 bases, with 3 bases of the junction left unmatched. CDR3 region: CASNDRGRVFF. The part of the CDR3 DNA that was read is TGTGCCAGCAACGACAGGGGGCGAGTCTTC.

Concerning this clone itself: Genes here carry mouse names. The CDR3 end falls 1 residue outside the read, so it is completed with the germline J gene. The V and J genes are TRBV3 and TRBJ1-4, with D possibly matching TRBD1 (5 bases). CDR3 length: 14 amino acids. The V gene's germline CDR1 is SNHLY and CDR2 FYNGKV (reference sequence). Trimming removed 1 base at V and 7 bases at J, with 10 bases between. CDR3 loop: CASSLEGRGERLFF. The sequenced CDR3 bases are TGTGCCAGCAGCTTAGAGGGTAGGGGCGAAAGATTATTT.

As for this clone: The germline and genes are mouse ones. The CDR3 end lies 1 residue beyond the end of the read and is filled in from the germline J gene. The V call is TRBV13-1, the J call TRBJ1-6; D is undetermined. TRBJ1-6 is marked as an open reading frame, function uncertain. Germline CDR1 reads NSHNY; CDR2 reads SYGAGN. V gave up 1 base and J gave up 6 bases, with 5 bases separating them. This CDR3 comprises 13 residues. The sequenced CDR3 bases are TGTGCCAGCAGTGATACGATTAATTCGCCCCTCTAC. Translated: CASSDTINSPLY. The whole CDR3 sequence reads CASSDTINSPLYF.

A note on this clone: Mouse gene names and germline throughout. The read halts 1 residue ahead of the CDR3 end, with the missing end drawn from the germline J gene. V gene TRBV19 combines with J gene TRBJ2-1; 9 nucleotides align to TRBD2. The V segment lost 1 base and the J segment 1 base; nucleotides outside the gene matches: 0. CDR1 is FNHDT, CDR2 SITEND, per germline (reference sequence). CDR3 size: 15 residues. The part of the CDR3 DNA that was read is TGTGCCAGCAGTATAACTGGGGGGAACTATGCTGAGCAGTTC. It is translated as CASSITGGNYAEQF. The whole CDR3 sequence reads CASSITGGNYAEQFF. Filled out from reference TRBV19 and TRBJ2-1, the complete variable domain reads GGIITQTPKFLIGQEGQKLTLKCQQNFNHDTMYWYRQDSGKGLRLIYYSITENDLQKGDLSEGYDASREKKSSFSLTVTSAQKNEMAVFLCASSITGGNYAEQFFGPGTRLTVL.

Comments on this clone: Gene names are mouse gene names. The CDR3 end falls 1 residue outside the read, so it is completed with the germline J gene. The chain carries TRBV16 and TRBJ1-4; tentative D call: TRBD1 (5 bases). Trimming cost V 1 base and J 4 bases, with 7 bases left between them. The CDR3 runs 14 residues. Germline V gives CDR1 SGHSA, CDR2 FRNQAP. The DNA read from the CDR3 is TGTGCAAGCAGCTTAGGGACAAGCAACGAAAGATTATTT. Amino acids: CASSLGTSNERLF. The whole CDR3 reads CASSLGTSNERLFF.

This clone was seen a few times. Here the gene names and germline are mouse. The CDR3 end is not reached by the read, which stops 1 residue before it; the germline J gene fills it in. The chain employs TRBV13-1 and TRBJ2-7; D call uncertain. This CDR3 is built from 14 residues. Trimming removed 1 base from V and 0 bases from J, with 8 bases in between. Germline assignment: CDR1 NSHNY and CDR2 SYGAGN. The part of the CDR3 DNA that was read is TGTGCCAGCAGTGATCCTGGTCACTCCTATGAACAGTAC. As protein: CASSDPGHSYEQY. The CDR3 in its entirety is CASSDPGHSYEQYF.

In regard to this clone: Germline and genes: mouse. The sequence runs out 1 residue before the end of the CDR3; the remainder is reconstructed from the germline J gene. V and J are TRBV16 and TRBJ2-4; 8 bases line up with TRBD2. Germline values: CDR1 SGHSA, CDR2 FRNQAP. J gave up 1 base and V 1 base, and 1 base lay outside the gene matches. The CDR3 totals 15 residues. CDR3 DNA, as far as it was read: TGTGCAAGCAGCTTAGTGGGGGGGGGTCAAAACACCTTGTAC. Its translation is CASSLVGGGQNTLY. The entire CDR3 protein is CASSLVGGGQNTLYF.

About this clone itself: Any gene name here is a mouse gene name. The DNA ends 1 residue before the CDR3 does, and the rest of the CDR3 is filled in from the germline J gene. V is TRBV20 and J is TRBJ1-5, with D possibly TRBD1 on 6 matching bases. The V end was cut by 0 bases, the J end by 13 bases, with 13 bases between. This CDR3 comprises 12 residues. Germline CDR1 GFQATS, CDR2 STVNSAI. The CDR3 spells CGARERGGAPLF. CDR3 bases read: TGTGGTGCTAGGGAGCGGGGGGGGGCGCCGCTT.

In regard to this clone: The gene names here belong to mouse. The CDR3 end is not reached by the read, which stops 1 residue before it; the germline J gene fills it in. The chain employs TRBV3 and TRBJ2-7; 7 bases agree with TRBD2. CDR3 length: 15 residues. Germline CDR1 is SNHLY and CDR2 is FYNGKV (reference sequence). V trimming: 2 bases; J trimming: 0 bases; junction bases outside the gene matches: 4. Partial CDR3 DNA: TGTGCCAGCAGCTTACGGGGGGGGAGCTCCTATGAACAGTAC. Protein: CASSLRGGSSYEQY. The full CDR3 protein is CASSLRGGSSYEQYF.

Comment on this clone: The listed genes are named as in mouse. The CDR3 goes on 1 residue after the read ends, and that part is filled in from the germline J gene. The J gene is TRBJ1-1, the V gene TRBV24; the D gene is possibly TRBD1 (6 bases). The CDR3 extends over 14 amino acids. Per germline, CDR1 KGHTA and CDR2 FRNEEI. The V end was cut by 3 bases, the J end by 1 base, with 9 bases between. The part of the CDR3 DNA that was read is TGTGCCAGCAGTCTAAGGGGGGGAAACACAGAAGTCTTC. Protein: CASSLRGGNTEVF. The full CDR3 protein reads CASSLRGGNTEVFF.

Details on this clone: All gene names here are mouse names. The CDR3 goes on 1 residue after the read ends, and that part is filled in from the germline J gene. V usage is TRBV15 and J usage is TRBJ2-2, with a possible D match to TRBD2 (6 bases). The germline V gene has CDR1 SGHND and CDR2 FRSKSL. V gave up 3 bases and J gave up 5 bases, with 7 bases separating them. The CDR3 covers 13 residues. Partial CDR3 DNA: TGTGCCAGCAGTTTTCTGGGGACCGGGCAGCTCTAC. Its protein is CASSFLGTGQLY. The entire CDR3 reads CASSFLGTGQLYF.

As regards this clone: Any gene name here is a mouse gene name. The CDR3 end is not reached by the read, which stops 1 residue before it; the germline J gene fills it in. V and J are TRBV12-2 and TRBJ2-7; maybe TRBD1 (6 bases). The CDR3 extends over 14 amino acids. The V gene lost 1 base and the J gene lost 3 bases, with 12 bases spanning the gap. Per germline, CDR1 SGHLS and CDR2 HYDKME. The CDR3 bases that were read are TGTGCCAGCTCTCTACAGGGCGACCTCTATGAACAGTAC. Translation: CASSLQGDLYEQY. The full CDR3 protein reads CASSLQGDLYEQYF. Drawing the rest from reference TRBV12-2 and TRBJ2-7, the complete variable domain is NSGVVQSPRYIIKGKGERSILKCIPISGHLSVAWYQQTQGQELKFFIQHYDKMERDKGNLPSRFSVQQFDDYHSEMNMSALELEDSAVYFCASSLQGDLYEQYFGPGTRLTVL.

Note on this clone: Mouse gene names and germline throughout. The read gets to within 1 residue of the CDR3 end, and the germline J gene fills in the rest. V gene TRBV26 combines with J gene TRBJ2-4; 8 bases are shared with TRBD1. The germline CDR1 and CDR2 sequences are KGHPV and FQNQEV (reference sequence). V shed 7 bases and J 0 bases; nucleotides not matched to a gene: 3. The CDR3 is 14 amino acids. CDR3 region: CASTGGPSQNTLYF. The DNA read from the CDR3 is TGTGCCAGCACAGGGGGCCCTAGTCAAAACACCTTGTAC.

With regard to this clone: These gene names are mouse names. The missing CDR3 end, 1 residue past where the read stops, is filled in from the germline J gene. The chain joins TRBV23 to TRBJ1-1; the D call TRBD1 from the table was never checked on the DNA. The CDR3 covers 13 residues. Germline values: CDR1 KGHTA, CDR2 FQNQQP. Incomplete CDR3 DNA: TGCTCCAGCAGTCAATCGAGGACAGGGATAGTCTTC. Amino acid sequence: CSSSQSRTGIVF. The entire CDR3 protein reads CSSSQSRTGIVFF.

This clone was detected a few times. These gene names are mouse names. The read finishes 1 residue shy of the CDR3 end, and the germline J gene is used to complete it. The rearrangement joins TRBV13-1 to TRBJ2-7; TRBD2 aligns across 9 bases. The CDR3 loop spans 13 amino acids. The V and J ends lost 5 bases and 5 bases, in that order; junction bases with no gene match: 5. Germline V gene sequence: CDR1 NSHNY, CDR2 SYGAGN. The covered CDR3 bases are TGTGCCAGCAGCCCCCTGGGGGGGAATGAACAGTAC. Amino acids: CASSPLGGNEQY. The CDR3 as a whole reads CASSPLGGNEQYF.

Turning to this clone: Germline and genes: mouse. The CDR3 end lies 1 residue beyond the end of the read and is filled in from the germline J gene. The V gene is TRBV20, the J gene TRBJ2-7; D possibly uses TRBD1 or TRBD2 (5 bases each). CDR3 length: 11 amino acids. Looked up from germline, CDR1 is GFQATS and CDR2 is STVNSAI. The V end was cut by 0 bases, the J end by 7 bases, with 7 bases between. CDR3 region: CGARERGEQYF. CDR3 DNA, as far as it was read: TGTGGTGCTAGGGAACGGGGGGAACAGTAC.

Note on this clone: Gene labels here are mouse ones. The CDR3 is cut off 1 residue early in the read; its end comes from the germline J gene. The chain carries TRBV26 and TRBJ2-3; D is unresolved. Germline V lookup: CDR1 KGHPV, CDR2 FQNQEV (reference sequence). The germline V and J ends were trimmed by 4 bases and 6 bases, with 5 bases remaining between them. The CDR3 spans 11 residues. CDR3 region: CASSPKETLYF. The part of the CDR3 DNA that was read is TGTGCCAGCAGTCCGAAGGAAACGCTGTAT.